The rows below give T cell receptor beta chains drawn from one sample of a study of blood T cell repertoires in COVID-19. The assay was immunoSEQ multiplex PCR, and TCRdb's table has in-frame clones only and misses some. The sample lists approximately 260,000 clones, roughly three quarters occurring once. The source material was peripheral blood. Source of these receptors: a middle-aged woman with active or convalescent COVID-19. Both conserved end residues are part of each CDR3. D genes are given only for firm matches. Clone sizes are given selectively: once, few, many, or a class where the clone is expanded.

D gene | clone size | J gene | V gene | CDR3 protein | CDR3 DNA
TRBD1 | NA | TRBJ1-3 | TRBV11-2 | CASSPRQGTSGNTIYF | TGTGCCAGCAGCCCCCGACAGGGAACCTCTGGAAACACCATATATTTT
NA | NA | TRBJ1-6 | TRBV7-9 | CASSPLEGPTLHF | TGTGCCAGCAGCCCGTTGGAGGGACCCACCCTCCACTTT
TRBD2 | NA | TRBJ2-5 | TRBV19 | CASSAGLAGQETQYF | TGTGCCAGTAGTGCGGGACTAGCGGGACAAGAGACCCAGTACTTC
NA | NA | TRBJ2-2 | TRBV9 | CASSLSAGRNTGELFF | TGTGCCAGCAGCCTCTCGGCGGGGAGGAACACCGGGGAGCTGTTTTTT
NA | NA | TRBJ1-1 | TRBV7-9 | CASSPSATTTLVEAFF | TGTGCCAGCAGCCCTAGTGCTACTACGACTTTGGTAGAAGCTTTCTTT
TRBD1 | NA | TRBJ1-4 | TRBV11-2 | CACDRGNEKLFF | TGTGCCTGCGACAGGGGAAATGAAAAACTGTTTTTT
NA | NA | TRBJ1-4 | TRBV7-8 | CASSSTGGREEKLFF | TGTGCCAGCAGCTCAACCGGGGGGCGGGAGGAAAAACTGTTTTTT
TRBD1 | once | TRBJ1-4 | TRBV5-1 | CASSSRDSLNEKLFF | TGCGCCAGCAGCTCCCGGGACAGCCTTAATGAAAAACTGTTTTTT
NA | NA | TRBJ2-1 | TRBV4-2 | CASSSARRGGRGFEQFF | TGTGCCAGCAGCTCCGCTCGGAGGGGGGGCCGGGGGTTTGAGCAGTTCTTC
TRBD1 | NA | TRBJ2-7 | TRBV5-4 | CASSFTTGKYEQYF | TGTGCCAGCAGCTTCACGACAGGGAAATACGAGCAGTACTTC
TRBD1 | NA | TRBJ2-2 | TRBV7-7 | CASSLTGATANTGELFF | TGTGCCAGCAGCTTAACAGGGGCTACCGCGAACACCGGGGAGCTGTTTTTT
TRBD1 | NA | TRBJ1-1 | TRBV18 | CASSPGQGATEAFF | TGTGCCAGCTCACCGGGACAGGGGGCAACTGAAGCTTTCTTT
NA | NA | TRBJ2-5 | TRBV30 | CAWRVGSGETQYF | TGTGCCTGGAGAGTAGGGAGCGGGGAGACCCAGTACTTC
NA | few | TRBJ1-5 | TRBV12-3/TRBV12-4 | CASGPGGRQPQHF | TGTGCCAGCGGTCCGGGGGGTCGCCAGCCCCAGCATTTT
NA | NA | TRBJ1-5 | TRBV6-5 | CASIHGTYFNQPQHF | TGTGCCAGCATCCACGGGACTTACTTCAATCAGCCCCAGCATTTT
NA | NA | TRBJ1-3 | TRBV5-1 | CASSLGRGNTIYF | TGCGCCAGCAGCTTGGGCAGAGGAAACACCATATATTTT
TRBD1 | many | TRBJ1-2 | TRBV6-5 | CASSSNRGIYGYTF | TGTGCCAGCAGTTCCAACAGGGGAATCTATGGCTACACCTTC
NA | NA | TRBJ1-3 | TRBV2 | CASRALASSGNTIYF | TGTGCCAGCAGGGCCCTAGCGAGCTCTGGAAACACCATATATTTT
NA | NA | TRBJ1-1 | TRBV6-5 | CASTYTGSYTEAFF | TGTGCCAGCACCTATACCGGTTCGTACACTGAAGCTTTCTTT
NA | NA | TRBJ1-5 | TRBV30 | CAWSTGHGNQPQHF | TGTGCCTGGAGTACGGGACACGGCAATCAGCCCCAGCATTTT
NA | NA | TRBJ1-5 | TRBV19 | CASSPRVAGNQPQHF | TGTGCCAGTAGTCCCCGGGTGGCGGGCAATCAGCCCCAGCATTTT
NA | NA | TRBJ1-4 | TRBV4-1 | CASSPQGSHGGKLFF | TGCGCCAGCAGCCCGCAGGGTTCCCACGGGGGAAAACTGTTTTTT
TRBD1 | NA | TRBJ1-6 | TRBV2 | CASSARTGGNSPLHF | TGTGCCAGCAGTGCCAGGACAGGGGGCAATTCACCCCTCCACTTT
TRBD1 | NA | TRBJ1-6 | TRBV19 | CASSIDQTGTGFYSPLHF | TGTGCCAGTAGTATAGATCAAACCGGGACAGGATTTTATTCACCCCTCCACTTT
TRBD2 | few | TRBJ2-2 | TRBV19 | CASTSSGGSGELFF | TGTGCCAGTACTTCTAGCGGGGGAAGCGGGGAGCTGTTTTTT
NA | NA | TRBJ1-1 | TRBV6-1 | CASSESEIMNTEAFF | TGTGCCAGCAGTGAATCTGAGATCATGAACACTGAAGCTTTCTTT
NA | few | TRBJ2-5 | TRBV7-3 | CASSFEGGQETQYF | TGTGCCAGCAGCTTCGAGGGCGGCCAAGAGACCCAGTACTTC
NA | once | TRBJ1-6 | TRBV12-2 | CASRLETLPGHNSPLHF | TGTGCAAGTCGCTTAGAAACGCTTCCAGGACACAATTCACCCCTCCACTTT
TRBD1 | NA | TRBJ2-7 | TRBV5-4 | CASSSRDRVRYEQYF | TGTGCCAGCAGCTCCCGGGACAGGGTTCGATACGAGCAGTACTTC
TRBD2 | NA | TRBJ2-5 | TRBV11-3 | CASSLGLAGVKTQYF | TGTGCCAGCAGCTTAGGACTAGCGGGGGTTAAGACCCAGTACTTC
NA | NA | TRBJ1-5 | TRBV6-1 | CASSEIPGINQPQHF | TGTGCCAGCAGTGAAATTCCAGGGATCAATCAGCCCCAGCATTTT
NA | few | TRBJ2-1 | TRBV11-2 | CASSREPRVLEQFF | TGTGCCAGCAGCCGGGAGCCCAGGGTACTTGAGCAGTTCTTC
TRBD1 | NA | TRBJ2-2 | TRBV2 | CASSEDPGTVNTGELFF | TGTGCCAGCAGTGAAGATCCCGGGACAGTCAACACCGGGGAGCTGTTTTTT
TRBD1 | NA | TRBJ1-5 | TRBV6-1 | CASSENRGSNSNQPQHF | TGTGCCAGCAGTGAGAACAGGGGGTCGAATAGCAATCAGCCCCAGCATTTT
NA | NA | TRBJ2-1 | TRBV7-3 | CASSLTFIDHSYNEQFF | TGTGCCAGCAGCTTAACGTTTATAGATCACTCCTACAATGAGCAGTTCTTC
TRBD1 | NA | TRBJ1-2 | TRBV7-2 | CASSYRLQGFLYGYTF | TGTGCCAGCAGCTATAGACTACAGGGGTTTTTATATGGCTACACCTTC
NA | NA | TRBJ1-3 | TRBV7-9 | CASSSQLNSGNTIYF | TGTGCCAGCAGCTCACAGCTCAACTCTGGAAACACCATATATTTT
TRBD1 | NA | TRBJ1-1 | TRBV28 | CASSQGDTEAFF | TGTGCCAGCAGTCAGGGGGACACTGAAGCTTTCTTT
TRBD1 | NA | TRBJ1-1 | TRBV4-1 | CASSQASWTGGFTEAFF | TGCGCCAGCAGCCAAGCATCCTGGACAGGGGGCTTTACTGAAGCTTTCTTT
TRBD1 | few | TRBJ1-1 | TRBV5-6 | CASSFDREAGEAFF | TGTGCCAGCAGCTTTGACAGGGAGGCAGGTGAAGCTTTCTTT
NA | NA | TRBJ1-2 | TRBV28 | CATSPQSGGRNYGYTF | TGTGCCACCTCACCCCAATCCGGGGGACGGAACTATGGCTACACCTTC
TRBD1 | NA | TRBJ2-7 | TRBV5-1 | CASSQGDSEQYF | TGCGCCAGCAGCCAAGGGGACAGCGAGCAGTACTTC
TRBD1 | once | TRBJ1-4 | TRBV6-5 | CASRTGGDEKLFF | TGTGCCAGCCGGACAGGGGGTGATGAAAAACTGTTTTTT
NA | NA | TRBJ1-1 | TRBV5-5 | CASRYFVGDQKYNTEAFF | TGTGCCAGCAGATATTTCGTAGGAGACCAAAAATACAACACTGAAGCTTTCTTT
NA | NA | TRBJ2-1 | TRBV7-2 | CASSTLWRGRYNEQFF | TGTGCCAGCAGCACCCTCTGGCGGGGGCGGTACAATGAGCAGTTCTTC
NA | NA | TRBJ2-3 | TRBV5-1 | CASSLEGLGGDTQYF | TGCGCCAGCAGCTTGGAGGGTCTGGGGGGAGATACGCAGTATTTT
NA | NA | TRBJ2-5 | TRBV6-5 | CASKGDRETQYF | TGTGCCAGCAAGGGGGACCGGGAGACCCAGTACTTC
TRBD1 | NA | TRBJ1-6 | TRBV3-1/TRBV3-2 | CASSYPGTGSPLHF | TGTGCCAGCAGCTACCCCGGGACAGGGTCACCCCTCCACTTT
TRBD1 | NA | TRBJ1-4 | TRBV30 | CAWRISGDSEKLFF | TGTGCCTGGAGAATATCGGGGGACAGCGAAAAACTGTTTTTT
NA | NA | TRBJ1-2 | TRBV15 | CATSRDSLGANYGYTF | TGTGCCACCAGCAGAGACTCGCTCGGGGCTAACTATGGCTACACCTTC
NA | NA | TRBJ1-1 | TRBV29-1 | CSGRVGGLNTEAFF | TGCAGCGGGAGAGTTGGGGGGTTGAACACTGAAGCTTTCTTT
TRBD1 | many | TRBJ2-7 | TRBV25-1 | CASSESNRGVYEQYF | TGTGCCAGCAGTGAATCGAACAGGGGAGTGTACGAGCAGTACTTC
NA | NA | TRBJ2-7 | TRBV21-1 | CASSKNRDHSYEQYF | TGTGCCAGCAGCAAAAACAGGGATCACTCCTACGAGCAGTACTTC
TRBD1 | few | TRBJ2-4 | TRBV11-3 | CASRPTGDPLKNIQYF | TGTGCCAGCAGGCCGACAGGGGACCCCCTTAAAAACATTCAGTACTTC
NA | NA | TRBJ2-5 | TRBV5-1 | CASSLVVAGETQYF | TGCGCCAGCAGCTTGGTAGTAGCAGGGGAGACCCAGTACTTC
TRBD2 | NA | TRBJ2-3 | TRBV2 | CASTADGGGTDTQYF | TGTGCCAGCACCGCGGATGGGGGGGGCACAGATACGCAGTATTTT
TRBD1 | many | TRBJ1-2 | TRBV10-3 | CAISDRQGDYGYTF | TGTGCCATCAGTGACCGGCAGGGGGACTATGGCTACACCTTC